The 4 T cell receptor beta chains listed next were all sequenced from one sample in a study (dated by TCRdb to 2016 to 2018). Libraries were built with RT-PCR. Reads for this sample came from an Illumina MiSeq. TCRdb cleaned the public reads at Q25 with fastp, built clones with MiXCR and kept in-frame beta chains. For every CDR3 protein sequence, its rows merge into one entry that carries the most common genes and DNA. The sample table holds hundreds of thousands of distinct CDR3 sequences, of which 14% were seen once. The ten biggest clones cover roughly 3.6% of the sample. Sequenced material: memory CD4+ T cells from blood. The source is a female donor in good health, serving as a healthy control.

This clonotype was counted between two and nine times. The V and J genes are TRBV29-1 and TRBJ1-1, with D perhaps matching TRBD1 (5 bases). In germline, CDR1 is SQVTM, CDR2 ANQGSEA. Trimming left V 2 bases short and J 1 base short, with 5 bases between. The CDR3 totals 12 residues. The CDR3 DNA reads TGCAGCGTTGAAACAGGGAACACTGAAGCTTTCTTT. This translates into CSVETGNTEAFF.

This clonotype was observed a few times. V gene TRBV27 combines with J gene TRBJ2-4, with 8 bases lining up with TRBD2. The germline CDR1 and CDR2 sequences are MNHEY and SMNVEV (reference sequence). The CDR3 has 16 residues. The trim removed 4 bases at V and 2 bases at J, leaving 7 bases unmatched. The CDR3 loop is CASSSSGSATKNIQYF. CDR3 in DNA: TGTGCCAGCAGTTCCAGCGGGAGCGCTACCAAAAACATTCAGTACTTC.

The chain recombines TRBV5-1 with TRBJ2-7; TRBD1 might be the D (5 bases). CDR3 size: 13 residues. V lost 7 bases and J 0 bases, leaving 11 bases between the germline ends. The germline V gene has CDR1 SGHRS and CDR2 YFSETQ. In DNA form, the CDR3 reads TGCGCCAGCCGGGTGCAGGGCTCCTACGAGCAGTACTTC. Translated, it gives CASRVQGSYEQYF.

The chain is built from TRBV6-6 and TRBJ1-5; D gene unclear. Looked up from germline, CDR1 is MNHNY and CDR2 is SVGAGI (reference sequence). The CDR3 loop spans 16 amino acids. Trimming shortened V by 4 bases and J by 9 bases, and 22 bases separated the two germline ends. The CDR3 loop is CASSSNERAPGAPQHF. In nucleotides, the CDR3 is TGTGCCAGCAGTTCGAATGAGAGGGCCCCGGGTGCGCCCCAGCATTTT.